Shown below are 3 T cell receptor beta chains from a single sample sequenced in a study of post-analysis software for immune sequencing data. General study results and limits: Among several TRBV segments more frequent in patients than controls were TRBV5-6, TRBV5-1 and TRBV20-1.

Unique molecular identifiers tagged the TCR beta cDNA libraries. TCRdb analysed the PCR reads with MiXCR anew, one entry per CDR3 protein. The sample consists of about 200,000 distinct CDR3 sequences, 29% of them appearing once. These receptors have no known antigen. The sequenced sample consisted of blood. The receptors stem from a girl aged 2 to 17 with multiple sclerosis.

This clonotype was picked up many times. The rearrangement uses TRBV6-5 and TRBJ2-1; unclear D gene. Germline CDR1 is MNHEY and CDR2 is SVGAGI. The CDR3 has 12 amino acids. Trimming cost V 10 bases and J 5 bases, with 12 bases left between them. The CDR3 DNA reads TGTGCCACGCTTTCCGATAACAATGAGCAGTTCTTC. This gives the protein CATLSDNNEQFF.

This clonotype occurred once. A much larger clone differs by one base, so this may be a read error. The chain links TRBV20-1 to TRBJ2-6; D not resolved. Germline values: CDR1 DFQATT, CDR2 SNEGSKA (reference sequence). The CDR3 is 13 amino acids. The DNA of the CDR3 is TGCAGTGCTGGAGACCTGGCCGCCAACGTCCTGACTTTC. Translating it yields CSAGDLAANVLTF.

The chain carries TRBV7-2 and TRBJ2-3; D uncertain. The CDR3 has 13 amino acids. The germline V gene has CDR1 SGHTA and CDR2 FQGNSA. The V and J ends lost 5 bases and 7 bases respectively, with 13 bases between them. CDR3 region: CASSRATANTQYF. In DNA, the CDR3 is TGTGCCAGCAGCCGGGCCACAGCTAATACGCAGTATTTT.